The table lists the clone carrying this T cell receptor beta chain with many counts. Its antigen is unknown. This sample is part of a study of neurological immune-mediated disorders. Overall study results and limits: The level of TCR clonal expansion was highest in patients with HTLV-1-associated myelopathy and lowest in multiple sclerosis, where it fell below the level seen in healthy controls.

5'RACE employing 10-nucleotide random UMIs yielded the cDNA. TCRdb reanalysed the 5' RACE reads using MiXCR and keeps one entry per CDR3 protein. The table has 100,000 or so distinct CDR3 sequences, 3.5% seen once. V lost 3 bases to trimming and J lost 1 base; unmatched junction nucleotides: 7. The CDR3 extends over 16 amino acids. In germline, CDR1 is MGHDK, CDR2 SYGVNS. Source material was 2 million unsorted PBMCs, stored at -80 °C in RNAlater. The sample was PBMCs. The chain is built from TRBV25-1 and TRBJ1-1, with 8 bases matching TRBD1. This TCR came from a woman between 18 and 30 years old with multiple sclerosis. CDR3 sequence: CASSDSGGWGNTEAFF. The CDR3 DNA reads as TGTGCCAGCAGTGACTCAGGGGGCTGGGGGAACACTGAAGCTTTCTTT.